The present T cell receptor (beta chain) was sequenced within a study of T cell responses to AZD1222 COVID-19 vaccine. V shed 6 bases and J shed 5 bases, with 14 bases lying between them. The CDR3 consists of 13 residues. Germline values: CDR1 SQVTM, CDR2 ANQGSEA. As concerns this clone: No antigen is known for it.

The method was immunoSEQ multiplex PCR; TCRdb's version includes in-frame clones alone and lacks a portion of them. The sample shows over 85,000 clones, around nine tenths of them seen only once. Study-wide findings and caveats: There were repertoire samples only from the period after the peak T cell response. A reported finding is that nearly half of spike-specific TCRs target unmutated variant regions. Mapped onto spike, vaccine-associated CD4 TCRs spanned it and were dominant at 160-218 and 743-854. It should be noted that donors were predominantly white British and more often female, and clonal diversity was possibly underestimated.

The sample consisted of peripheral blood, taken on day 0 of AZD1222 vaccination. The chain recombines TRBV29-1 with TRBJ2-1; D not certain. This clonotype was sampled from an adult in good health. This CDR3 reads CSVDPWGNNEQFF. CDR3 DNA sequence: TGCAGCGTGGATCCTTGGGGAAACAATGAGCAGTTCTTC.